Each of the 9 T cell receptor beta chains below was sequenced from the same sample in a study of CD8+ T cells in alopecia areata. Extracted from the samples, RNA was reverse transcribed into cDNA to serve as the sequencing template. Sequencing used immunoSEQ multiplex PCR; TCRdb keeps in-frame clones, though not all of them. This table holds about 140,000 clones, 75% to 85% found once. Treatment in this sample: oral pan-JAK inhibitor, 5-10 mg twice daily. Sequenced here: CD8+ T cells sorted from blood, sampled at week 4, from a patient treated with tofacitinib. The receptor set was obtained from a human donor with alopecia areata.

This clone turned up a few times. Here the CDR3 reads CASSQRGSSYNEQFF. The CDR3 DNA sequence: TGCGCCAGCAGTCAACGGGGGAGCTCCTACAATGAGCAGTTCTTC. The chain is built from TRBV23-1 and TRBJ2-1; D may be TRBD2 (6 bases). TRBV23-1 counts as an open reading frame of uncertain function. Trimming stripped 2 bases from V and 0 bases from J, with 8 bases between. The CDR3 has 15 amino acids.

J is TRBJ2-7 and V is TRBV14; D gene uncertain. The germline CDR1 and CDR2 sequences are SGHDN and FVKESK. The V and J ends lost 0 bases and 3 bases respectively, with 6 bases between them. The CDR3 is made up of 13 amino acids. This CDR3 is CASSQDGYYEQYF. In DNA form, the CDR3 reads TGTGCCAGCAGCCAAGATGGGTACTACGAGCAGTACTTC.

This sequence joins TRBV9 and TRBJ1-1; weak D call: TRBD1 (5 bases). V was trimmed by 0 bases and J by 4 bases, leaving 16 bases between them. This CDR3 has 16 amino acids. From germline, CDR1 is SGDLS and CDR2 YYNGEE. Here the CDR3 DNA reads TGTGCCAGCAGCGTAGCAGTGTCAGGGTTGGGCACTGAAGCTTTCTTT. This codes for CASSVAVSGLGTEAFF.

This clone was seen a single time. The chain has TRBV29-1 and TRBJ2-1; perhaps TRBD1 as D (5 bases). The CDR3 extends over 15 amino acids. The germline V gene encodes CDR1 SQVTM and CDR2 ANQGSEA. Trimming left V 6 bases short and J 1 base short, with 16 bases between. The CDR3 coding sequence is TGCAGCGTCCCGGTGGCGGCAGGGTCCTACAATGAGCAGTTCTTC. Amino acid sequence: CSVPVAAGSYNEQFF.

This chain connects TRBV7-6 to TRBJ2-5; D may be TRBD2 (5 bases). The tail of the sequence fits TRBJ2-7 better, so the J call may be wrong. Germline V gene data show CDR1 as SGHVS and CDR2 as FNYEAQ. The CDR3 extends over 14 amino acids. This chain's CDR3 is CASSLSGGSYEQYF. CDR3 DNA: TGTGCCAGCAGCCTAAGCGGCGGGTCTTACGAGCAGTACTTC.

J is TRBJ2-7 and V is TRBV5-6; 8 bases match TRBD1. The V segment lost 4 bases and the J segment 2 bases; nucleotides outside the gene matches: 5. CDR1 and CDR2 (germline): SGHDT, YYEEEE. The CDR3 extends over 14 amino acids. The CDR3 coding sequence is TGTGCCAGCAGCCCGGGACAGGCGACCTACGAGCAGTACTTC. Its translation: CASSPGQATYEQYF.

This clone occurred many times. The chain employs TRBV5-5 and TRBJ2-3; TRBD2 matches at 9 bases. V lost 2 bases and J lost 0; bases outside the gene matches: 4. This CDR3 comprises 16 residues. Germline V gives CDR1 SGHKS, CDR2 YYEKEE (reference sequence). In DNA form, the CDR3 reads TGTGCCAGCAGCTTCCTCCTAGCGGGGAGCACAGATACGCAGTATTTT. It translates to CASSFLLAGSTDTQYF.

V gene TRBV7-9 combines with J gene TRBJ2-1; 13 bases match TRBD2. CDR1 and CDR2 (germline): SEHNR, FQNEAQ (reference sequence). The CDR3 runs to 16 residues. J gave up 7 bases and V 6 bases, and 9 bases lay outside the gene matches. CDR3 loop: CASRRPGTSGENEQFF. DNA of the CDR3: TGTGCCAGCAGACGCCCCGGGACTAGCGGGGAAAATGAGCAGTTCTTC. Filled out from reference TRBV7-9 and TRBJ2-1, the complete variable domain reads DTGVSQNPRHKITKRGQNVTFRCDPISEHNRLYWYRQTLGQGPEFLTYFQNEAQLEKSRLLSDRFSAERPKGSFSTLEIQRTEQGDSAMYLCASRRPGTSGENEQFFGPGTRLTVL.

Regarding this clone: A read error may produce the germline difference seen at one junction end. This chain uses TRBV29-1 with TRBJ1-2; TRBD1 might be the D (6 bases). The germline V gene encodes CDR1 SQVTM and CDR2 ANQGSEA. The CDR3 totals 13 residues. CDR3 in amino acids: CSVEVGRGEGYTF. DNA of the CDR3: TGCAGCGTAGAAGTGGGCAGGGGAGAAGGCTACACCTTC.